The next 14 T cell receptor beta chains were all read from a single sample in a study of metastatic and nonmetastatic thyroid tumors. TCRdb re-called the PCR reads with MiXCR. Among tens of thousands of clones listed, roughly a third were seen once. No treatment had been given to any patient before thyroid surgery. Sample: blood. These receptors came from a female donor with papillary thyroid cancer or a benign thyroid nodule (not recorded which). Some clones in this sample may be carry-over from other donors' samples.

Ten or more counts support this clone. The rearrangement uses TRBV9 and TRBJ2-3, with TRBD2 matching 7 bases. This CDR3 is built from 17 residues. The germline V gene encodes CDR1 SGDLS and CDR2 YYNGEE. V was clipped by 3 bases and J by 0 bases; unmatched bases: 10. The CDR3 region is CASSGEGERGSTDTQYF. CDR3 in DNA: TGTGCCAGCAGCGGAGAAGGGGAGCGGGGTAGCACAGATACGCAGTATTTT.

Of note for this clone: One junction end does not reproduce the germline sequence, and a read error may be involved. The chain employs TRBV4-1 and TRBJ2-2; D uncertain. From germline, CDR1 is MGHRA and CDR2 YSYEKL. The CDR3 sequence is 12 residues long. The CDR3 here is CAISQASGELFF. As DNA, the CDR3 is TGCGCCATCAGCCAAGCGTCCGGGGAGCTGTTTTTT.

This clone was counted at least ten times. The chain employs TRBV18 and TRBJ1-1; D gene uncertain. The CDR3 extends over 13 amino acids. Trimming took 3 bases from V and 5 from J, leaving 10 bases between them. Per germline, CDR1 KGHSH and CDR2 LQKENI. Here the CDR3 reads CASSPFVGTEAFF. The DNA for the CDR3 is TGTGCCAGCTCACCCTTTGTGGGTACTGAAGCTTTCTTT.

The chain combines TRBV20-1 with TRBJ1-6; weak D call: TRBD1 (6 bases). Trimming removed 5 bases at V and 15 bases at J, with 20 bases between. Germline V gene data show CDR1 as DFQATT and CDR2 as SNEGSKA (reference sequence). This CDR3 is 13 amino acids long. The CDR3 DNA is TGCAGTGCTCCACCACCGGGGGGCGTGCACCTCCACTTT. Amino acid sequence: CSAPPPGGVHLHF.

This clone has a count of ten or more. The chain has TRBV20-1 and TRBJ1-1; D might be TRBD1 (5 bases). CDR1 and CDR2 (germline): DFQATT, SNEGSKA (reference sequence). Trimming took 1 base from V and 3 from J, leaving 15 bases between them. The CDR3 covers 15 residues. CDR3 amino acids: CSARGQRLMDTEAFF. CDR3 in DNA: TGCAGTGCTAGAGGACAGAGACTTATGGACACTGAAGCTTTCTTT.

This clone appeared many times. CDR3 sequence: CASSTPGSYNEQFF. For the CDR3, the DNA is TGTGCCAGCTCAACCCCTGGCTCCTACAATGAGCAGTTCTTC. The chain employs TRBV18 and TRBJ2-1; D unresolved. The CDR3 covers 14 residues. Germline V gene lookup returns CDR1 KGHSH and CDR2 LQKENI. The V gene lost 5 bases and the J gene lost 0 bases, with 8 bases spanning the gap.

This clone was recorded at least ten times. J is TRBJ1-5 and V is TRBV6-1; D not certain. The CDR3 contains 13 residues. The germline V and J ends were trimmed by 3 bases and 5 bases, with 8 bases remaining between them. CDR1 and CDR2 (germline): MNHNS, SASEGT. The CDR3 spells CASSDRVDQPQHF. The CDR3 nucleotides are TGTGCCAGCAGTGACAGAGTGGATCAGCCCCAGCATTTT.

This clone is deemed medium-sized (0.01 to 0.1%). This sequence joins TRBV4-1 and TRBJ1-3; tentative D call: TRBD1 (5 bases). The CDR3 covers 15 residues. V gave up 4 bases and J gave up 0 bases, with 10 bases separating them. The V gene's germline CDR1 is MGHRA and CDR2 YSYEKL. CDR3 protein: CASSPTGGSGNTIYF. CDR3 coding DNA: TGCGCCAGCAGCCCGACCGGGGGCTCTGGAAACACCATATATTTT.

In its sample, this clone is medium-sized. This chain joins TRBV6-2 or TRBV6-3 and TRBJ2-3; a possible D gene is TRBD2 (7 bases). Germline V gene lookup returns CDR1 MNHEY and CDR2 SVGEGT. Trimming stripped 7 bases from V and 5 bases from J, with 16 bases between. The length of the CDR3 is 14 residues. The CDR3 region is CASTLRRGGDTQYF. The DNA of the CDR3 is TGTGCCAGCACATTGAGAAGGGGGGGAGATACGCAGTATTTT.

This clone occurred many times. The genes are TRBV5-1 and TRBJ2-3; 13 bases agree with TRBD2. Per germline, CDR1 SGHRS and CDR2 YFSETQ. This CDR3 spans 16 amino acids. Losses at the gene ends were 4 bases for V and 2 bases for J; bases not matched to a gene: 4. The CDR3 DNA follows: TGCGCCAGCAGCCCGGGACTAGCGGGGTACACAGATACGCAGTATTTT. As protein: CASSPGLAGYTDTQYF.

This clone was detected ten times or more. V is TRBV20-1 and J is TRBJ2-1, with TRBD2 matching 13 bases. This CDR3 contains 16 residues. In germline, CDR1 is DFQATT, CDR2 SNEGSKA (reference sequence). With V trimmed by 0 bases and J by 6 bases, 5 bases remained unmatched. The CDR3 DNA sequence: TGCAGTGCTAGAGACTCAACTAGCGGGAGGGCCAATGAGCAGTTCTTC. It yields the protein CSARDSTSGRANEQFF.

In its sample, this clone ranks as medium-sized (0.01 to 0.1%). The chain links TRBV10-1 to TRBJ2-2, with D possibly TRBD2 on 5 matching bases. Trimming removed 2 bases at V and 6 bases at J, with 7 bases between. The CDR3 runs 13 residues. Germline values: CDR1 WNHNN, CDR2 SYGVQD (reference sequence). CDR3 nucleotides: TGCGCCAGCAGTGAGACGAGGGCCGGGGAGCTGTTTTTT. Its translation: CASSETRAGELFF.

By its share, this clone is medium-sized. The chain carries TRBV6-1 and TRBJ1-5; D ambiguous. Trimming left V 0 bases short and J 7 bases short, with 10 bases between. Germline CDR1 MNHNS, CDR2 SASEGT. The CDR3 consists of 14 residues. The CDR3 here is CASSEALGWQPQHF. In nucleotides, the CDR3 is TGTGCCAGCAGTGAAGCTCTGGGCTGGCAGCCCCAGCATTTT.

The sample holds one count of this clone. The chain uses TRBV5-1 and TRBJ2-1; TRBD1 agrees at 9 bases. CDR1 is SGHRS and CDR2 is YFSETQ in the germline V gene. The CDR3 has 17 residues. J was trimmed by 8 bases and V by 4 bases; bases with no gene match: 16. CDR3 nucleotides: TGCGCCAGCAGCCCGGACCCAACAGGGGGCGGTTGGGATGAGCAGTTCTTC. It translates to CASSPDPTGGGWDEQFF.